This T cell receptor beta chain appears in the sequencing data of a study of T-cell reconstitution after alpha-beta-depleted transplantation in children. Molecular barcoding with unique molecular identifiers was used for the TCRbeta library. From the PCR reads, TCRdb called clonotypes with MiXCR, one entry per CDR3 protein. The table shows 450,000 to 600,000 distinct CDR3 sequences, with approximately 29% occurring only once. The CDR3 covers 15 residues. V was pared by 6 bases and J by 8 bases, with 12 bases of the junction left unmatched. Germline values: CDR1 KGHSH, CDR2 LQKENI. The rearrangement uses TRBV18 and TRBJ1-5, with TRBD1 matching 8 bases. This sequence was found in a human donor who donated a stem cell graft to a child with aplastic anemia. The sample here was PBMCs from the stem cell graft donor, taken from the stem cell graft. The CDR3 DNA sequence: TGTGCCAGCTCGTCCGACAGGGGATGGGAGAAGCCCCAGCATTTT. Residues: CASSSDRGWEKPQHF.